The clone carrying this T cell receptor (beta chain) was counted a few times. What it binds is not known. The primer mix had 52 TRBV and 13 TRBJ primers. Method: immunoSEQ multiplex PCR; TCRdb's copy keeps in-frame clones and lacks some. The repertoire holds 9,000 to 10,000 clones, with over 70% as singletons. The data were taken from a study of regulatory T cells. General study results and limits: In patients, unique TRB V-J pairs were restricted and V/J usage skewed, especially in Tregs.

The CDR3 runs 15 residues. Trimming took 1 base from V and 6 from J, leaving 16 bases between them. Germline V CDR1 and CDR2: MNHNS, SASEGT. The chain carries TRBV6-1 and TRBJ2-7; a weak D match, TRBD2 (6 bases). This receptor was identified in a person aged 18 to 35 with CD3G deficiency. The specimen sequenced was CD8+ T cells sorted from blood. CDR3 amino acids: CASSEDIGGGGEQYF. DNA for the CDR3: TGTGCCAGCAGTGAAGATATCGGGGGAGGAGGCGAGCAGTACTTC.